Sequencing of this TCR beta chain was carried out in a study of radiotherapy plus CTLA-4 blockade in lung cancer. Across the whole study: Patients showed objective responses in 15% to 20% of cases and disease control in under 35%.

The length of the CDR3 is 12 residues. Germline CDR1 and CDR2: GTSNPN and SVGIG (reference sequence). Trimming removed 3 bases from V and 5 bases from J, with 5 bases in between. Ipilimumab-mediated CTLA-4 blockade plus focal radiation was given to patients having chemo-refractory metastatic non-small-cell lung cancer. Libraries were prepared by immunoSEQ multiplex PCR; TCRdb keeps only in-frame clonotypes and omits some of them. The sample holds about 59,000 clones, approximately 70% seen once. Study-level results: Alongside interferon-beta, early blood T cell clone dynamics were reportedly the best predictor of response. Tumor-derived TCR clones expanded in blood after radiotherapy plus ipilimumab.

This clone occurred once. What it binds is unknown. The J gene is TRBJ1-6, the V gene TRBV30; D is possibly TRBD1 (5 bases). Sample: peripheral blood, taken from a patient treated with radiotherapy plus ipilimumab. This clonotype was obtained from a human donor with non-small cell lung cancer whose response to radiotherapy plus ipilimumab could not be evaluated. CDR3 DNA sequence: TGTGCCTGGAGGGACAATAATTCACCCCTCCACTTT. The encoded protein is CAWRDNNSPLHF.